This T cell receptor (beta chain) was identified during a study of cytomegalovirus exposure and HLA in healthy donors (dated by TCRdb to the late 2010s). A note on the overall study: In an earlier analysis of some 550 of the donors, 276 Gb of sequence data and approximately 100 million unique TCR beta sequences from 150 million to 200 million T cells were reported. An earlier analysis of 587 of the donors applied high-throughput TCR beta sequencing to assess whether each TCR beta V gene segment acted as functional or pseudogenic. To predict cytomegalovirus infection status, the study combined high-throughput TCR immunosequencing, statistical association of individual TCRs with disease status, and machine learning. Every repertoire in the discovery cohort had been generated on one and the same sequencing platform. Typing coverage varied by locus: roughly 620-640 donors for A, B, C, DRB1 and DQB1; approximately 560 for DQA1; 606 for DPA1; 450 to 480 for DPB1. The later analysis used no new phenotypic data to find candidate immune exposures, relying instead on TCR beta sequences and their occurrence across donors. Four or five DR-DQ haplotypes were handled as single units for association and clustering, since linkage in the cohort was strong. HLA typing included class I and class II loci at four-digit resolution. The study was designed to test whether signatures of past pathogen exposure could be identified by cataloging public T cell receptors. On average, over 200,000 unique TCR beta nucleotide sequences were sequenced per donor among a few hundred genotyped donors of the cohort, with around 19% of those sequences being non-productive. Besides the first cohort of roughly 660 subjects, a separate validation cohort made up of around 120 different subjects was used. To study patterns of TCR occurrence, a later analysis re-analyzed previously published TCR beta repertoires from around 660 donors and added high-resolution HLA genotyping. An early release covering just under 650 HLA-typed donors comprised about 300 gigabases of sequencing data and around 85 million unique TCR sequences. The T cell repertoires of under 750 subjects were profiled by immunosequencing and related to cytomegalovirus serostatus. A later genetic analysis used genome-wide SNP genotypes for about three fifths of the 666 donors, treating that subset as a discovery cohort. Donor age, sex, ethnicity and CMV serostatus were compiled alongside the repertoire data. Of the roughly 420 genotyped donors, less than 85% were placed in the genetic ancestry cluster associated with self-reported Caucasian donors. The paper as a whole reports these results and caveats: A later genetic analysis associated a missense DCLRE1C variant with V-gene and J-gene trimming of TCR beta chains, and an independent cohort replicated the association. Only TCR beta chains were sequenced in this cohort, and the absence of alpha or paired-chain data limited detectable features. A further reported finding was that TCR beta sequences accurately predicted the HLA-A and HLA-B alleles for most subjects in the first cohort. Because the 87-base-pair reads could not distinguish some IMGT-functional V segments, including TRBV6-2 and TRBV6-3, those segments were excluded. Because HLA typing was missing for some donors at each locus, association tests included only the typed subset. CMV serostatus was the only immune exposure information available for the cohort. According to a later analysis, most CMV-associated TCR beta chains appeared to be HLA-restricted, and the HLA associations seemed to be driven largely by CMV exposure. Assigning TCR associations to individual alleles was difficult when HLA alleles, especially DR and DQ, strongly co-occurred. Correlated functional status among segregating V segments might reflect linkage disequilibrium, but an unknown experimental factor could not be ruled out. The authors suggested that the approach could potentially be extended to other disease states and immunological phenotypes. The classifier was reported to diagnose cytomegalovirus status with high specificity and sensitivity in both the original cohort and the validation cohort. The study gave a list of around 170 TCR beta chains associated with cytomegalovirus. In a later analysis, several top co-occurrence clusters were reported to appear linked to parvovirus B19, influenza, CMV and Epstein-Barr virus. The sequencing pipeline was judged likely to have produced a cluster of highly shared sequence variants as a technical artifact. Compared with equally common non-associated chains, HLA-associated TCR beta chains in a later analysis were more clonally expanded and had lower generation probabilities. Sequencing depth was assumed to be roughly uniform across donors in the presence/absence analyses, though that assumption may not hold. Specific HLA alleles were associated with over 15,000 TCR beta sequences at a false discovery rate of 0.05 in a later analysis. In a later analysis, TCR association rates were found to vary across HLA loci, with the most associated TCRs seen for DRB1 alleles and the fewest for HLA-C alleles. In a later genetic analysis, fewer N-insertions in productive TCRs were reported among donors in an Asian-associated ancestry cluster than the approximately 670-donor mean. An earlier analysis of approximately 590 of the donors showed that most TCR beta V segments appeared in productive rearrangements either about 87% or about 30% of the time, which broadly matched IMGT annotations. Because counts were too low, about 17 rarely observed V segments, including chromosome 9 orphons, were excluded from the earlier analysis of 587 of the donors. Three of the identified cytomegalovirus-associated TCR beta chains were confirmed in vitro to be specific for cytomegalovirus antigens. Most TCR sequences were observed very rarely across donors, whereas some public TCRs were present in many individuals.

About this clone: Its antigen has not been determined. Base qualities are not provided; no much larger clone lies one nucleotide away.

The cohort comprised fewer than 700 healthy bone marrow donors. At the time of sampling, all cohort members were nominally healthy, though unrecorded immune exposures were likely present. The donor tested CMV seronegative, placing the donor among the 352 seronegative members of the cohort. Each donor provided a peripheral blood sample, and peripheral blood mononuclear cells were used for TCR beta sequencing. Genomic DNA was extracted from the blood cell samples with the Qiagen DNeasy Blood Extraction Kit. From the germline V gene (reference sequence), CDR1 is SEHNR and CDR2 is FQNEAQ. The CDR3 measures 16 amino acids from cysteine to phenylalanine. Kept here is only the CDR3 DNA, which spans 48 bases and is read in frame from base 1. Relative to germline, V is missing 4 bases and J is missing 0 bases, with 7 bases of the junction outside any gene match. The library came from the immunoSEQ multiplex PCR assay. The multiplex PCR relied on a mix of 60 forward primers for TCR Vbeta segments and 13 reverse primers for TCR Jbeta segments. Amplification of the CDR3 region of rearranged TCR beta genes was performed with a multiplex PCR assay on genomic DNA. The amplified TCR beta libraries were sequenced on the Illumina HiSeq System as 87-base-pair reads. Concerning the study's data processing: Across the 600 to 700 repertoires, a later analysis counted approximately 75 million unique TCR beta chains, 9 million to 14 million of which were shared by at least two donors. Raw reads were error-corrected and collapsed into unique sequences by a nearest-neighbor algorithm in which closely related sequences were merged to remove PCR and sequencing errors. To assign V, D and J gene segments, CDR3 sequences were aligned to IMGT reference sequences. Each retained sequence needed at least a six-nucleotide match to both a V gene segment and a J gene segment. Rearrangements were called productive when the CDR3 lacked stop codons and stayed in frame with V and J; all others were non-productive. Following IMGT convention, CDR3 was defined as the stretch from the second conserved V-encoded cysteine up to the conserved J-encoded phenylalanine. In an earlier analysis of approximately 590 of the donors, sequences lacking an unambiguous match to a single V gene segment were excluded. An earlier analysis of approximately 590 of the donors called V segments functional above 56.7% productive rearrangements and segregating when the between-donor standard deviation exceeded 5%. A statistical classification framework was built for diagnosing cytomegalovirus status from the catalog of TCR beta chain sequences. In a later analysis, TCR nucleotide sequences were compared against IMGT/GENE-DB human TR gene sequences so that V and J genes could be assigned. The TCRdist pipeline was used in a later analysis to assign CDR3 sequences and most-parsimonious VDJ recombination scenarios. A later analysis defined each TCR beta chain by its CDR3 amino acid sequence plus V-gene family, and excluded reads lacking a unique V-gene family. To address suspected cross-contamination and a sequencing artifact, a later analysis removed around 590 highly shared, low-generation-probability nucleotide sequences. In a later analysis, a clonal expansion index for each public chain was calculated from normalized within-repertoire ranks of inferred template counts. Generation probabilities in a later analysis came from a VDJ recombination model fitted to out-of-frame rearrangements, and those results were checked against IGoR. Hypergeometric tests were used in a later analysis to score TCR-TCR, TCR-HLA and TCR-CMV co-occurrence, with a repertoire-size bias correction applied to the TCR pairs. A later analysis estimated false discovery rates by permuting HLA or CMV assignments 20 times. In a later analysis, co-occurring TCRs were grouped using DBSCAN, and TCRdist sequence similarity was added for clustering within HLA-allele-positive subsets. For co-occurrence clustering, repertoires with fewer than 30,000 or more than 120,000 public chains were excluded, along with roughly 5 repertoires with anomalous nucleotide sharing. Entries here come from immuneACCESS through TCRdb and include only in-frame sequences with V and J called. Some clones fail to appear in such tables; in the studies checked, an unresolved V gene covers under half of the shortfall, and the cause of the remainder is unknown. The V and J calls and clone size were taken over from that table, and D and trimming were inferred from the DNA. Across this sample there are roughly 170,000 clones, with about three quarters seen only once. The ten top clones hold less than 1.6% of the sample.

This sequence originates from a girl aged 10 to 17 in good health and CMV-seronegative. The sequence joins TRBV7-9 to TRBJ1-2, with 8 junctional bases fitting TRBD1. The sample comprised PBMCs. The CDR3 reads CASSSADRAPNYGYTF. DNA sequence: TGTGCCAGCAGCTCCGCGGACAGGGCTCCTAACTATGGCTACACCTTC.